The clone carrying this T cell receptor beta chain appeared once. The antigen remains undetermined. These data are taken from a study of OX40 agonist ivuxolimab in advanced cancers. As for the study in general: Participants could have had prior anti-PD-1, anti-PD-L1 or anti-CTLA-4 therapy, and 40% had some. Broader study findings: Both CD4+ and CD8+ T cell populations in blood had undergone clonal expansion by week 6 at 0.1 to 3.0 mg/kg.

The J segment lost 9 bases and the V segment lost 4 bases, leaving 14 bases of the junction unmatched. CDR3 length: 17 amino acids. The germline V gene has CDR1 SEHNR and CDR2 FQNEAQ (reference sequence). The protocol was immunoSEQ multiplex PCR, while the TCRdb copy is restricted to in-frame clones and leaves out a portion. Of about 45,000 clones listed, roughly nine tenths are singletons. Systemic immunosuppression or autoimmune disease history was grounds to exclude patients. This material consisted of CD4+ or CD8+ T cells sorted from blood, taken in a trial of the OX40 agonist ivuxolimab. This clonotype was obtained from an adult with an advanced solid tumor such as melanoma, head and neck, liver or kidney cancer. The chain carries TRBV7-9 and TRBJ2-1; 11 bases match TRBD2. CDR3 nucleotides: TGTGCCAGCAGCTCCTTACTAGCGGGGGCCTTCCAATCTGAGCAGTTCTTC. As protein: CASSSLLAGAFQSEQFF.